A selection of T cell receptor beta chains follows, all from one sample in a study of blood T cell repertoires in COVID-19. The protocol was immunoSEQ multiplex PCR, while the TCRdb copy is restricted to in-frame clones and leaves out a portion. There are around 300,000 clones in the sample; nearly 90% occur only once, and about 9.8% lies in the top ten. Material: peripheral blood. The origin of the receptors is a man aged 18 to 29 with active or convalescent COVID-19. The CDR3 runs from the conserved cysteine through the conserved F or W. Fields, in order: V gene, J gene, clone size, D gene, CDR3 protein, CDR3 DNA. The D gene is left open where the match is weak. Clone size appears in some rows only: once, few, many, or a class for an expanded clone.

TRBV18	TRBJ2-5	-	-	CASSPQGVETQYF	TGTGCCAGCTCACCACAAGGGGTGGAGACCCAGTACTTC
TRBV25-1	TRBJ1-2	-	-	CASSESRGGENGYTF	TGTGCCAGCAGTGAATCCCGGGGGGGGGAGAATGGCTACACCTTC
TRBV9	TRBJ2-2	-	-	CASSVIITGELFF	TGTGCCAGCAGCGTAATTATAACCGGGGAGCTGTTTTTT
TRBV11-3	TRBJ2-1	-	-	CASSWGEYNEQFF	TGTGCCAGCAGCTGGGGGGAGTACAATGAGCAGTTCTTC
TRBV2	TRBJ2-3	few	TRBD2	CASGGTSGSVTDTQYF	TGTGCCAGCGGCGGGACTAGCGGGTCGGTCACAGATACGCAGTATTTT
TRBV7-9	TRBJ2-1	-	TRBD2	CASSSREEPHNEQFF	TGTGCCAGCAGCTCCCGGGAGGAGCCTCACAATGAGCAGTTCTTC
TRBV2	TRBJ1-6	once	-	CASSSEGRLHF	TGTGCCAGCAGTTCAGAAGGGAGGCTCCACTTT
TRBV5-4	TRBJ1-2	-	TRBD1	CASSFFATGGAEGYTF	TGTGCCAGCAGCTTTTTTGCGACAGGGGGCGCGGAGGGCTACACCTTC
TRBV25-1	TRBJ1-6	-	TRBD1	CASSEIGTGYSPLHF	TGTGCCAGCAGTGAGATTGGGACAGGGTACTCACCCCTCCACTTT
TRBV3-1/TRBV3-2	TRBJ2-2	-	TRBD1	CASSQEDRVTGELFF	TGTGCCAGCAGCCAAGAGGACAGGGTGACAGGGGAGCTGTTTTTT
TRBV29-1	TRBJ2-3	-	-	CSVVRGLDTQYF	TGCAGCGTTGTCAGAGGGTTAGATACGCAGTATTTT
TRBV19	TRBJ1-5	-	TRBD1	CASTPGQGKTYSNQPQHF	TGTGCCAGTACCCCGGGACAGGGGAAAACCTATAGCAATCAGCCCCAGCATTTT
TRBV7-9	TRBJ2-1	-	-	CVISQPGGFNEQFF	TGTGTTATATCCCAACCAGGGGGGTTCAATGAGCAGTTCTTC
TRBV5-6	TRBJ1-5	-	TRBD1	CASSKDRGYGGQPQHF	TGTGCCAGCAGCAAGGACAGGGGGTATGGAGGTCAGCCCCAGCATTTT
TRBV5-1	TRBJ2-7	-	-	CASSPQSSYEQYF	TGCGCCAGCAGCCCACAGAGCTCCTACGAGCAGTACTTC
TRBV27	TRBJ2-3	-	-	CASSPLGGNADTQYF	TGTGCCAGCAGCCCCTTGGGGGGTAACGCAGATACGCAGTATTTT
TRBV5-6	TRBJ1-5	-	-	CASSFGTLGQPQHF	TGTGCCAGCAGCTTCGGGACACTAGGACAGCCCCAGCATTTT
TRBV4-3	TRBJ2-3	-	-	CASSQALAYTDTQYF	TGCGCCAGCAGCCAAGCCCTAGCGTACACAGATACGCAGTATTTT
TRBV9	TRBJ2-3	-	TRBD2	CASSVELAGMRDTQYF	TGTGCCAGCAGCGTAGAACTAGCGGGGATGCGAGATACGCAGTATTTT
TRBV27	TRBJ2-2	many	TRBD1	CASSLVRGRSGELFF	TGTGCCAGCAGTTTAGTCAGGGGGCGATCCGGGGAGCTGTTTTTT
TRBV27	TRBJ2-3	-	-	CASSSLVGTDTQYF	TGTGCCAGCAGTTCTCTAGTCGGCACAGATACGCAGTATTTT
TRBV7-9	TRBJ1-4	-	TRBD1	CASSRVPRTGAVEKLFF	TGTGCCAGCAGCCGCGTACCCAGGACAGGGGCGGTTGAAAAACTGTTTTTT
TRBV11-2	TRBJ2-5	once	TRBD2	CASSEGSGGLQETQYF	TGTGCCAGCAGTGAGGGTAGCGGGGGGTTACAAGAGACCCAGTACTTC
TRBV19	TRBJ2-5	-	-	CASSRDRETQYF	TGTGCCAGTTCGAGGGATCGGGAGACCCAGTACTTC
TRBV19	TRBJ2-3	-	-	CASSIPRGVTDTQYF	TGTGCCAGTAGTATACCCAGGGGAGTCACAGATACGCAGTATTTT